This T cell receptor (beta chain) is drawn from a study of vaccination and CD4 T cells after COVID-19. The treatment: roughly 11-day PBMC culture with coronavirus spike peptide pools or control peptides (ViraFEST assay). As to this clonotype: Antigen specificity is unknown.

The Oncomine TCR Beta short-read assay was applied to DNA of cultured CD4+ T cells. TCRdb processed the PCR reads anew with MiXCR; each CDR3 protein has one entry. The profile shows 4,000 to 6,500 distinct CDR3 sequences, approximately 48% of them singletons. The specimen was CD4+ T cells from blood, cultured in vitro. The origin of this receptor is a human donor who had recovered from COVID-19.

This CDR3 reads CASSSGLAGGTDTQYF. In DNA form, the CDR3 reads TGTGCCAGCAGCTCTGGACTAGCCGGAGGCACAGATACGCAGTATTTT. The chain carries TRBV7-8 and TRBJ2-3, with TRBD2 matching over 8 bases. The CDR3 extends over 16 amino acids. The junction had 7 bases not matched to a gene; V was cut back by 4 bases and J by 1 base. The germline V gene encodes CDR1 SGHVS and CDR2 FQNEAQ.